This T cell receptor beta chain is drawn from a study of blood T cells in healthy people across ages (dated by TCRdb to the mid-2010s). About the full investigation: In model experiments, roughly one uniquely barcoded TCR beta cDNA molecule per two T cells was captured by template switching. The study measured age-related changes in TCR beta repertoire diversity using deep sequencing normalized with unique cDNA molecular identifiers. The donors were split into four age groups: young (average around 15 years), middle-aged (around 40), aged (approximately 60) and long-lived (roughly 86). For two donors (one aged 18 to 30 and one aged 80 or older), the study analyzed two additional independent replicas of 1 million unique cDNA reads from the same blood draw. What the research found in general, with its limitations: The CMV infection status of donors was not known, potentially confounding age-related changes in expanded clonotypes. The percentage of naive T cells measured by flow cytometry correlated strongly with observed TCR beta diversity. Compared with the aged group, the long-lived group had more naive CD4+ T cells, fewer expanded clones and increased TCR diversity, suggesting age selection. Total diversity estimates from one million sequenced T cells were considered lower bounds and underestimates. Observed TCR beta diversity per million T cells fell roughly linearly with age, and a significant reduction was already apparent by age about 43. Bulk unsorted PBMC profiling prevented conclusive comparison of naive and antigen-experienced compartments.

The library was produced with 5' RACE. Sequencing relied on an Illumina HiSeq 2500. A second about 6 to 11 cycle PCR used a sample-barcoded 5' primer and a J-beta primer mix. Each TCR beta cDNA molecule received a unique molecular identifier from a template-switch 5' adaptor carrying 12 random nucleotides. Each sample yielded at least 2.5 million CDR3-containing paired-end reads. The Mint cDNA synthesis kit, primed by a TRBC-specific oligonucleotide, was used to synthesize first-strand cDNA from all RNA. After uracil-DNA glycosylase treatment, a first 18-cycle PCR used universal primers M1SS and BC2_uni_R on all cDNA. In the authors' own workflow: Each sample was normalized by randomly selecting 1 million high-quality reads, each carrying a distinct molecular identifier. Instead of being binned into consensus sequences, reads that shared molecular identifiers were thrown out. MiTCR, with a Q25 quality threshold and the strictest error-elimination algorithm, was used for CDR3 identification, clonotype clustering and error correction. Lower-bound total TCR beta diversity was estimated with a nonparametric unseen species model using Euler transformation. The public reads were run again by TCRdb, first through fastp at Q25 and then through MiXCR, and only productive beta chains were kept. Entries that share a CDR3 protein sequence are merged under the most common genes and DNA. These V and J calls derive from TCRdb rather than the authors' analysis. Here the sample has roughly 1 million distinct CDR3 sequences; around 25% occur a single time. Of the sample, less than 0.75% falls within the top ten clones.

Systemically healthy Caucasian individuals from Russia, around 39 in total and aged roughly 6 to 100 years, were included as donors. Roughly 10 milliliters of peripheral blood were collected from each donor into EDTA-treated Vacutainer tubes. Ficoll-Paque density-gradient centrifugation was used to isolate PBMCs, with at least 7 million per sample. Total RNA, at least 5 micrograms per sample, was extracted from PBMCs with Trizol reagent. For every donor, an aliquot of PBMCs went through flow cytometry to measure the percentages of naive CD45RAhigh/CD27high T cells. This clonotype was seen a few times. Its antigen is not yet known. Base qualities were left out, and no much larger clone turns up one base away. CDR1 is given as ENHRY and CDR2 as SYGVKD, both from the germline V gene. Germline trimming: 2 bases from V, 2 bases from J; junction bases outside gene matches: 9. Inclusive of the bounding cysteine and phenylalanine, the CDR3 is 18 residues long. Only the CDR3 region is kept as DNA, spanning 54 bases read in frame from base 1.

These records were also assigned to another study, of T cells of mothers and their children. As noted in the second study: Nine systemically healthy Caucasian individuals served as donors, namely three mothers together with their six children. cDNA synthesis consumed the entire amount of extracted RNA, loaded at about 1.6 ug RNA in each 15 ul reaction. In the second PCR, the M1S primer introduced both the sample barcodes and 2-4 random nucleotides. More than 8 million TCR beta CDR3 reads were obtained from each mother, and some 3 million reads were obtained from each child. In both related and unrelated pairs, thymic selection shapes the output of TCR recombination in a similar way, with inherited differences having only a minor effect. Normalized repertoire overlap was always slightly but never significantly higher in related than unrelated mother-child pairs. With a sensitivity of approximately 100 clones per million clonotypes, no persistent microchimeric T cell clones were detected. In the study, deep NGS was used to compare the TCR beta repertoires of mothers and children, and features distinguishing related mother-child pairs from unrelated individuals were sought. Mothers averaged roughly 40 +/- 4 years of age and children averaged about 10 +/- 4 years. After adapter ligation was performed with NEBNext reagents, the libraries were sequenced on an Illumina HiSeq 2000 with 100+100 nt paired-end reads. To prevent cross-contamination, the mother and child libraries were prepared a month apart and were sequenced in separate runs. For each donor, between about 450,000 and 2,300,000 distinct TCR beta clonotypes were identified. Naive TCR beta clonotypes were estimated from low-frequency clonotypes matched to each donor's FACS-determined naive share, without sorting.

The TCR comes from a girl aged 2 to 10 in good health. Sequences were obtained from blood. In this chain, TRBV10-3 is recombined with TRBJ2-3; 11 nucleotides in the junction match TRBD2. The CDR3 here reads CAISEPKGTSGVTDTQYF. The base sequence is TGTGCCATCAGTGAGCCCAAGGGGACTAGCGGTGTCACAGATACGCAGTATTTT.